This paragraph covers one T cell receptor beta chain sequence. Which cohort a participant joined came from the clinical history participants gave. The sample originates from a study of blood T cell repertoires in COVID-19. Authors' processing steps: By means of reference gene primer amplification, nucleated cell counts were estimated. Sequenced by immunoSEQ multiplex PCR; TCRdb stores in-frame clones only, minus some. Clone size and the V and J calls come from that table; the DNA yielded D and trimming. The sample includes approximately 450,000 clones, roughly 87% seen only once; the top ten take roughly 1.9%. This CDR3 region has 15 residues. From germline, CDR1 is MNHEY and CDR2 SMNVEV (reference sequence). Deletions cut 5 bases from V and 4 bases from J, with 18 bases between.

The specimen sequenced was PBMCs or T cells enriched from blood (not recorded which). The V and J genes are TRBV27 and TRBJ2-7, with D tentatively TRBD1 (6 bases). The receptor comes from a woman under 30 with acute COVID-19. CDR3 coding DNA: TGTGCCAGCAGTAAAGACAGGCGAGAGATTTACGAGCAGTACTTC. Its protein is CASSKDRREIYEQYF.